These 18 T cell receptor beta chains originate from one sample sequenced in a study of T cell responses to AZD1222 COVID-19 vaccine. Sequencing was performed with immunoSEQ multiplex PCR; in TCRdb, only in-frame clones are kept and a portion is missing. Of more than 60,000 clones in the sample, 87% were seen once. Sample: peripheral blood, taken 28 days after the second AZD1222 dose. The receptors stem from an adult who received the AZD1222 COVID-19 vaccine.

This clone was found a few times. V and J are TRBV4-1 and TRBJ2-5, with a weak D call TRBD2 (5 bases). Trimming took off 4 bases at V and 2 bases at J, with 11 bases between the two ends. This CDR3 comprises 14 residues. The V gene's germline CDR1 is MGHRA and CDR2 YSYEKL. The CDR3 spells CASSPGRGQETQYF. The CDR3 nucleotides are TGCGCCAGCAGCCCCGGTAGAGGGCAAGAGACCCAGTACTTC.

The rearrangement links TRBV6-1 to TRBJ2-1; D tentatively fits TRBD1 or TRBD2 (5 bases each). The CDR3 contains 14 residues. Germline V gene data show CDR1 as MNHNS and CDR2 as SASEGT. Trimming removed 3 bases at V and 6 bases at J, with 12 bases between. CDR3 sequence (DNA): TGTGCCAGCAGTGAGGGACCCGAGGGCAATGAGCAGTTCTTC. Translated: CASSEGPEGNEQFF.

The rearrangement links TRBV2 to TRBJ1-1; D gene unclear. The V gene lost 3 bases and the J gene lost 4 bases, with 12 bases spanning the gap. Germline V gives CDR1 SNHLY, CDR2 FYNNEI. CDR3 length: 14 amino acids. The CDR3 DNA is TGTGCCAGCAGTGATCGTTCGAGGGCCACTGAAGCTTTCTTT. Translating it yields CASSDRSRATEAFF. The full variable domain, in which reference TRBV2 and TRBJ1-1 provide the parts outside the CDR3, is EPEVTQTPSHQVTQMGQEVILRCVPISNHLYFYWYRQILGQKVEFLVSFYNNEISEKSEIFDDQFSVERPDGSNFTLKIRSTKLEDSAMYFCASSDRSRATEAFFGQGTRLTVV.

The chain joins TRBV5-1 to TRBJ1-1; D unresolved. This CDR3 contains 12 residues. V lost 1 base, J lost 4 bases, and 5 bases lay in between. The V gene's germline CDR1 is SGHRS and CDR2 YFSETQ. CDR3 DNA: TGCGCCAGCAGCTTGTTGGGCACTGAAGCTTTCTTT. Protein: CASSLLGTEAFF.

This sequence joins TRBV7-2 and TRBJ2-3, with D tentatively TRBD2 (5 bases). V lost 3 bases and J 3 bases, leaving 10 bases between the germline ends. Per germline, CDR1 SGHTA and CDR2 FQGNSA. This CDR3 is built from 14 residues. CDR3 bases: TGTGCCAGCAGCTTTTTCACGGGGACAGATACGCAGTATTTT. It specifies CASSFFTGTDTQYF. The variable domain in full, completed from reference TRBV7-2 and TRBJ2-3, reads GAGVSQSPSNKVTEKGKDVELRCDPISGHTALYWYRQSLGQGLEFLIYFQGNSAPDKSGLPSDRFSAERTGGSVSTLTIQRTQQEDSAVYLCASSFFTGTDTQYFGPGTRLTVL.

This chain joins TRBV29-1 and TRBJ2-3; D call uncertain. The V and J ends lost 4 bases and 4 bases respectively, with 6 bases between them. CDR1 SQVTM and CDR2 ANQGSEA come from the germline V gene. The CDR3 is made up of 11 amino acids. This chain's CDR3 is CSVVVADTQYF. The CDR3 region has the DNA TGCAGCGTTGTGGTGGCAGATACGCAGTATTTT.

V and J are TRBV11-1 and TRBJ2-7; D might be TRBD1 (6 bases). The CDR3 sequence is 15 residues long. Per germline, CDR1 SGHAT and CDR2 FQDESV (reference sequence). The ends were cut back, 5 bases at V and 1 base at J, with 15 bases in the middle. The CDR3 nucleotides are TGTGCCAGCAGCCGCCTACCGGGACAATCCTACGAGCAGTACTTC. Translation: CASSRLPGQSYEQYF.

This CDR3 is CASSLTLNTGELFF. In nucleotides, the CDR3 is TGTGCCAGCAGCTTAACCCTGAACACCGGGGAGCTGTTTTTT. The chain combines TRBV11-3 with TRBJ2-2; D remains unclear. This CDR3 has 14 residues. Germline V lookup: CDR1 SGHNT, CDR2 YENEEA. V gave up 2 bases and J gave up 1 base, with 5 bases separating them.

The J gene is TRBJ1-1, the V gene TRBV9; 8 bases map to TRBD1. This CDR3 spans 14 amino acids. Per germline, CDR1 SGDLS and CDR2 YYNGEE. Unmatched junction bases numbered 5, after V lost 4 bases and J lost 3 bases. The CDR3 sequence: CASSKGQADTEAFF. Written as DNA, the CDR3 is TGTGCCAGCAGCAAGGGACAGGCTGACACTGAAGCTTTCTTT.

The chain recombines TRBV3-1 (or the pseudogene TRBV3-2) with TRBJ1-4, with D possibly TRBD1 on 5 matching bases. V lost 4 bases, J lost 5 bases, and 11 bases lay in between. CDR3 length: 14 amino acids. CDR1 is LGHDT and CDR2 is YNNKEL in the germline V gene (reference sequence). The CDR3, as DNA: TGTGCCAGCAGCCCACGACAGTCAAATGAAAAACTGTTTTTT. It translates to CASSPRQSNEKLFF.

This clone was seen a single time. V usage is TRBV5-1 and J usage is TRBJ1-1; TRBD1 matches 8 bases. CDR1 SGHRS and CDR2 YFSETQ come from the germline V gene. The length of the CDR3 is 18 residues. The junction had 13 bases not matched to a gene; V was cut back by 3 bases and J by 0 bases. This CDR3 is CASSSGPRQGLLNTEAFF. The DNA of the CDR3 is TGCGCCAGCAGCTCGGGCCCGCGACAGGGGCTATTGAACACTGAAGCTTTCTTT.

This clone was found a few times. V is TRBV6-5 and J is TRBJ2-7; D is tentatively TRBD1 or TRBD2 (6 bases each). Germline V lookup: CDR1 MNHEY, CDR2 SVGAGI. This CDR3 region has 15 residues. Trimming shortened V by 7 bases and J by 0 bases, and 16 bases separated the two germline ends. The chain's CDR3 is CASTKGGLSSYEQYF. The DNA of the CDR3 is TGTGCCAGCACCAAAGGGGGGCTTAGCTCCTACGAGCAGTACTTC.

This chain uses TRBV6-5 with TRBJ1-4; no clear D. This CDR3 is 16 amino acids long. Germline CDR1 is MNHEY and CDR2 is SVGAGI. Trimming left V 2 bases short and J 0 bases short, with 10 bases between. CDR3 coding DNA: TGTGCCAGCAGTTACGGGCCTTGGACAACTAATGAAAAACTGTTTTTT. It yields the protein CASSYGPWTTNEKLFF.

The CDR3 here is CASSQGRELNTEAFF. CDR3 coding DNA: TGCGCCAGCAGCCAAGGGCGGGAGCTGAACACTGAAGCTTTCTTT. V and J are TRBV4-1 and TRBJ1-1, with D uncertain. Deletions cut 1 base from V and 0 bases from J, with 9 bases between. The CDR3 covers 15 residues. CDR1 and CDR2 (germline): MGHRA, YSYEKL.

The rearrangement uses TRBV13 and TRBJ2-1; 12 bases are shared with TRBD2. Germline loops: CDR1 PRHDT, CDR2 FYEKMQ (reference sequence). V gave up 0 bases and J gave up 7 bases; unmatched junction bases: 1. CDR3 length: 15 residues. The CDR3 loop reads CASSLGLAGGNEQFF. CDR3 bases: TGTGCCAGCAGCTTAGGCCTAGCGGGGGGGAATGAGCAGTTCTTC.

V gene TRBV7-9 combines with J gene TRBJ1-2; the D is unclear. Germline CDR1 reads SEHNR; CDR2 reads FQNEAQ (reference sequence). This CDR3 comprises 8 residues. V lost 11 bases and J lost 8, with 6 bases in between. The CDR3 nucleotides are TGTGCCGCCGGCGGCTACACCTTC. It translates to CAAGGYTF.

CDR3 nucleotides: TGTGCCTGGAGCGAGACAGACCTCTATGGCTACACCTTC. As protein: CAWSETDLYGYTF. The V gene is TRBV30, the J gene TRBJ1-2; D may be TRBD1 (5 bases). V was clipped by 3 bases and J by 4 bases, with 12 bases between them. The CDR3 runs 13 residues. The V gene's germline CDR1 is GTSNPN and CDR2 SVGIG (reference sequence).

J is TRBJ2-4 and V is TRBV4-2; D assignment may be TRBD1 or TRBD2 (6 bases each). Germline V gene data show CDR1 as LGHNA and CDR2 as YNFKEQ. Trimming removed 6 bases at V and 8 bases at J, with 17 bases between. The CDR3 has 14 amino acids. CDR3 nucleotide sequence: TGTGCCAGCAGTCCTACTGGGGGGCCGGACATTCAGTACTTC. This codes for CASSPTGGPDIQYF.